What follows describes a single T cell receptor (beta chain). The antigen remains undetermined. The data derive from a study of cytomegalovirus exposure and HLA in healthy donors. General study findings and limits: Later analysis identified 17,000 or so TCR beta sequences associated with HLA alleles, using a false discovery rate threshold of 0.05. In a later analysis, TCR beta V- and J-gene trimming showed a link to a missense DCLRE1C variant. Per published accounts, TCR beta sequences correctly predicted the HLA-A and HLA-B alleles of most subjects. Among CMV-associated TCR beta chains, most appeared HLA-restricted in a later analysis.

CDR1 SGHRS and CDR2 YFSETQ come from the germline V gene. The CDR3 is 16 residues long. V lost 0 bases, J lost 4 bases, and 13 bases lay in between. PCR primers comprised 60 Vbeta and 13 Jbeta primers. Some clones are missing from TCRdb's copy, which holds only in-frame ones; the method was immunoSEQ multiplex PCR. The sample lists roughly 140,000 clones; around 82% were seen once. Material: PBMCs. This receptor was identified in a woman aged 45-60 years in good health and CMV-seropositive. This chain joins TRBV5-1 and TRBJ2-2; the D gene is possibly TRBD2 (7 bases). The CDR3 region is CASSLEAGEGTGELFF. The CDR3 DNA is TGCGCCAGCAGCTTGGAGGCAGGGGAGGGCACCGGGGAGCTGTTTTTT.